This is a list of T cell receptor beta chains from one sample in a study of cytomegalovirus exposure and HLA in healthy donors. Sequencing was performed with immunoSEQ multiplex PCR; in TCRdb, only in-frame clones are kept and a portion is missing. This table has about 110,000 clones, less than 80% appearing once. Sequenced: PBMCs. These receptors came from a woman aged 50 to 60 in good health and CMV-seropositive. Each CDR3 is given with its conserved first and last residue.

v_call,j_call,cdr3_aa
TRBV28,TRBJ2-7,CASSRRTGPSSYEQYF
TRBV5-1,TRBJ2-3,CASTSSAAGTDTQYF
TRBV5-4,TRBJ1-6,CASSLVTGGANSPLHF
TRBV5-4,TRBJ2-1,CAYYPGARVDEQFF
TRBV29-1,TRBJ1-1,CSVGYQGRIYTEAFF
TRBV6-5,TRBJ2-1,CASSYGQYNEQFF
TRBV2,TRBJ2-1,CASNIEGHEQFF
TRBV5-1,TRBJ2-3,CASSLSGAGVDTQYF
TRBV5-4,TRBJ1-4,CASSAGQAATNEKLFF
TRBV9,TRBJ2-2,CASSVGDSGGNTGELFF
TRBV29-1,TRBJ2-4,CSVVSGRALAKNSQYF
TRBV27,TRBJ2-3,CASSSRRASGGRGADTQYF
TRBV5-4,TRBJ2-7,CASSLPDRANEQYF
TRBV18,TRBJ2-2,CASSGTGDSAGELFF
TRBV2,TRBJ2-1,CASSEARGEREQFF
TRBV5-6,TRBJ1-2,CASSPAAGQGGYGYTF
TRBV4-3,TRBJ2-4,CASSQGQGRYIQYF
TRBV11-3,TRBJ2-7,CASSTHWGPLDEQYF
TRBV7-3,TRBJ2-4,CASSLTGQGTSQYF
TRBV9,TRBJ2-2,CASSPWTSGNTGELFF
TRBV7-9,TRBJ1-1,CASSPPGQRDTEAFF
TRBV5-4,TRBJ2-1,CASSLPAGGENEQFF